A selection of T cell receptor beta chains follows, all from one sample in a study of tumor and adjacent non-tumor tissue in lung cancer. In TCRdb, the multiplex PCR reads were re-called with MiXCR into one record per CDR3 protein. The sample consists of 90,000 to 100,000 distinct CDR3 sequences, 80% of them appearing once. The sample was distant non-tumor lung tissue. Source of these receptors: a man between 60 and 70 years old with small cell lung cancer. CDR3s include the opening cysteine and the closing phenylalanine or tryptophan. The D gene is left open where the match is weak. Expanded clones are given a class, and other clones once, few, many or no size at all.

CSHGGQGTQYF,TGCAGCCACGGAGGTCAGGGGACCCAGTACTTC,TRBV29-1,.,medium-sized,TRBJ2-5
CASSLPGAPGGELLF,TGTGCCAGCAGCTTACCTGGGGCACCGGGGGGGGAGCTGCTTTTT,TRBV11-2,TRBD2,.,TRBJ2-2
CARSTYRGVVELFF,TGTGCCAGAAGCACCTACAGGGGGGTCGTGGAGCTGTTTTTT,TRBV11-2,TRBD1,.,TRBJ2-2
CASSLTGEKPEAFF,TGTGCCAGCAGTTTGACAGGGGAGAAGCCTGAAGCTTTCTTT,TRBV6-2/TRBV6-3,TRBD1,.,TRBJ1-1
CACRETQYF,TGTGCCTGCAGGGAGACACAGTACTTC,TRBV7-8,.,.,TRBJ2-5
CASSLVLSSYEQYF,TGCGCCAGCAGCTTGGTGTTGAGCTCCTACGAGCAGTACTTC,TRBV5-1,.,many,TRBJ2-7
CASSTTPERGNEQFF,TGTGCCAGCAGCACCACGCCGGAGCGAGGCAATGAGCAGTTCTTC,TRBV7-9,.,.,TRBJ2-1
CASSLQGSGYQPQHF,TGTGCCAGCAGCCTCCAGGGATCGGGCTATCAGCCCCAGCATTTT,TRBV12-3/TRBV12-4,.,.,TRBJ1-5
CASSRRGTGGNQPQHF,TGTGCCAGCAGCCGACGCGGCACCGGCGGTAATCAGCCCCAGCATTTT,TRBV6-8,.,.,TRBJ1-5
CASSTTGRSSGNTIHF,TGTGCCAGCAGCACAACCGGACGGAGCTCTGGAAACACCATACATTTT,TRBV7-8,.,.,TRBJ1-3
CGSSPPTDTHYF,TGTGGCAGCAGCCCACCCACAGATACGCATTATTTT,TRBV11-3,.,.,TRBJ2-3
CVSSWGTGNTWELFF,TGTGTCAGCAGCTGGGGGACAGGGAACACCTGGGAGCTGTTTTTT,TRBV5-4,TRBD1,.,TRBJ2-2
CASSPRGASWNTEAFF,TGTGCCAGCAGCCCCCGGGGTGCCAGTTGGAACACTGAAGCTTTCTTT,TRBV11-3,.,medium-sized,TRBJ1-1
CASSPRDASWKTEAFF,TGTGCCAGTAGCCCCCGGGATGCCAGTTGGAAGACTGAAGCTTTCTTT,TRBV11-3,.,.,TRBJ1-1
CASSLDSFNEQFF,TGTGCCAGCAGCTTAGACAGTTTCAATGAGCAGTTCTTC,TRBV7-2,.,few,TRBJ2-1
CASSHDDTGLAGRTGGLFF,TGTGCCAGCAGTCATGATGACACGGGACTAGCGGGTCGCACCGGGGGACTGTTTTTT,TRBV11-3,TRBD2,.,TRBJ2-2
CASSLDGVGLARGVEQFF,TGTGCCAGCAGCTTAGATGGGGTGGGACTAGCGCGAGGAGTTGAGCAGTTCTTC,TRBV11-3,TRBD2,once,TRBJ2-1
CPSSHRRHTEAFF,TGTCCCAGCAGTCACCGGCGACACACTGAAGCTTTCTTT,TRBV6-2/TRBV6-3,.,.,TRBJ1-1
CRASRAGGEAQYF,TGCAGAGCCTCTCGCGCAGGGGGGGAGGCCCAGTACTTC,TRBV29-1,.,.,TRBJ2-5
CASGGIRLAGEGETQYF,TGTGCCAGCGGTGGAATTCGGCTAGCCGGAGAAGGAGAGACCCAGTACTTC,TRBV6-1,.,.,TRBJ2-5
CASNPNAEAFF,TGTGCCAGTAATCCGAACGCTGAAGCTTTCTTT,TRBV19,.,.,TRBJ1-1
CSVRTGPGIGQYF,TGCAGCGTTAGGACAGGACCGGGAATCGGGCAGTACTTC,TRBV29-1,TRBD1,.,TRBJ2-7
CASSWTRGDTQYF,TGTGCCAGCAGCTGGACCCGCGGAGATACGCAGTATTTT,TRBV28,.,many,TRBJ2-3
CASSHAGEQETQYF,TGTGCAAGCAGCCATGCGGGGGAGCAAGAGACCCAGTACTTC,TRBV4-2,TRBD2,.,TRBJ2-5
CASSIGTATTYTQYF,TGTGCCAGCAGCATAGGGACGGCTACCACATATACGCAGTATTTT,TRBV4-2,.,.,TRBJ2-3
CASSPYAGTEAFF,TGTGCCAGCTCACCCTATGCGGGGACTGAAGCTTTCTTT,TRBV18,.,.,TRBJ1-1
CASSLGSPGNTIYF,TGTGCCAGCAGCTTAGGCTCACCCGGAAACACCATATATTTT,TRBV7-8,.,many,TRBJ1-3
CARSLEFAVLHF,TGTGCCAGGAGCTTAGAATTTGCGGTCCTCCACTTT,TRBV5-4,.,.,TRBJ1-6
CAWSARGSGAFF,TGTGCCTGGAGTGCCCGGGGGTCTGGGGCTTTCTTT,TRBV30,.,.,TRBJ1-1
CSACPQRSSYKQYF,TGCAGTGCATGCCCCCAGAGGAGCTCCTACAAGCAGTACTTC,TRBV20-1,.,.,TRBJ2-7
CANSSESRTSGSRDEQFF,TGTGCCAACAGCTCAGAATCGAGGACTAGCGGGAGTCGTGATGAGCAGTTCTTC,TRBV11-1,TRBD2,.,TRBJ2-1
CASREIPAGEQFF,TGTGCCAGCAGGGAGATCCCGGCGGGTGAGCAGTTCTTT,TRBV6-5,.,once,TRBJ2-1
CAASQEGGRLGYTF,TGCGCTGCCTCACAAGAGGGAGGAAGGCTTGGCTACACCTTC,TRBV5-1,.,.,TRBJ1-2
CASSGRTIGTGYERYF,TGTGCTAGCAGTGGCCGTACTATCGGGACTGGCTACGAGCGGTACTTC,TRBV6-1,.,.,TRBJ2-7
CASSRRGGLANTIYF,TGTGCCAGCAGTCGAAGAGGGGGCCTGGCAAACACCATATATTTT,TRBV2,TRBD1,.,TRBJ1-3
CAWRGGTGGNQPQHF,TGTGCCTGGAGAGGTGGGACAGGGGGCAATCAGCCCCAGCATTTT,TRBV30,TRBD1,many,TRBJ1-5
CASTATNDQPHHF,TGTGCCAGCACCGCTACGAACGATCAGCCCCATCATTTT,TRBV6-1,.,.,TRBJ1-5
CASSPRTELYGYTF,TGTGCCAGCAGCCCTCGGACAGAATTATATGGCTACACCTTC,TRBV7-8,.,.,TRBJ1-2
CASSVVRSSYNDLFF,TGTGCCAGCAGCGTGGTGAGGAGCTCCTACAATGACCTGTTCTTC,TRBV21-1,.,.,TRBJ2-1
CASSQGLVGQEAQYF,TGTGCCAGCAGCCAAGGACTAGTGGGCCAAGAGGCCCAGTACTTC,TRBV4-2,.,.,TRBJ2-5
CASSYVPSGSGTQYF,TGTGCCAGCAGTTACGTGCCTAGCGGCAGTGGTACGCAGTATTTT,TRBV6-5,TRBD2,.,TRBJ2-3
CASNTGSGVNLLTF,TGTGCCAGCAATACAGGCTCTGGGGTCAACCTCCTGACTTTC,TRBV28,.,.,TRBJ2-6
CASSRDGGTNQQQHF,TGTGCCAGCAGCAGGGACGGAGGAACCAATCAGCAACAGCATTTT,TRBV11-1,.,.,TRBJ1-5
CASSQGEGARAFF,TGTGCCAGCAGTCAAGGGGAGGGGGCTCGAGCTTTCTTT,TRBV7-9,TRBD1,many,TRBJ1-1
CASNLVPSDEQYF,TGTGCCAGCAACTTGGTCCCTTCCGACGAGCAGTACTTC,TRBV5-4,.,.,TRBJ2-7
CAIGEGQPDTQYF,TGTGCCATTGGTGAGGGGCAACCAGATACCCAGTACTTC,TRBV10-3,.,.,TRBJ2-5
CASSQDYITSGRKGNEQFF,TGTGCCAGCAGCCAAGATTATATCACTAGCGGGAGGAAGGGCAATGAGCAGTTCTTC,TRBV14,TRBD2,many,TRBJ2-1
CARCYSGGVGNEQFF,TGTGCCAGGTGTTACTCAGGGGGAGTGGGTAATGAGCAGTTCTTC,TRBV6-5,TRBD1,once,TRBJ2-1
CASSKERTGVRPQHF,TGCGCCAGCAGCAAAGAGCGGACAGGGGTAAGACCCCAGCATTTT,TRBV4-1,TRBD1,.,TRBJ1-5
CASSRQGVDQETQYF,TGTGCCAGCAGTCGACAGGGTGTAGACCAAGAGACTCAGTACTTC,TRBV5-4,TRBD1,.,TRBJ2-5
CGSCLTYEQYF,TGTGGCAGCTGCTTAACCTACGAGCAGTACTTC,TRBV11-2,.,.,TRBJ2-7
CPSSYSIWGLADNERFF,TGTCCCAGCAGTTACTCAATCTGGGGACTAGCGGACAATGAGCGGTTCTTC,TRBV6-5,TRBD2,.,TRBJ2-1
CSARDRGRVGTQYF,TGCAGCGCCCGGGACAGGGGTAGAGTGGGGACCCAGTACTTC,TRBV29-1,TRBD1,.,TRBJ2-5
CATSPRDSSYNEQFF,TGTGCCACCTCACCCCGGGACTCCTCCTACAATGAGCAGTTCTTC,TRBV6-2/TRBV6-3,.,medium-sized,TRBJ2-1
CASSLVGGGYTSPFHF,TGTGCCAGCAGCTTAGTGGGGGGGGGGTATACGTCACCCTTCCACTTT,TRBV11-2,.,.,TRBJ1-6